One T cell receptor (beta chain) is described in this entry. No antigen is known for it. Germline DNA was also extracted, with blood RNA taken from unsorted whole blood. This specimen belongs to a study of tumor-infiltrating lymphocytes in primary liver carcinoma. Study-wide context: Patients underwent surgical resection for primary liver carcinoma.

With around 490 ng total RNA as template and a constant-region primer, TCR beta cDNA was made. Three nested multiplex PCR rounds, a slightly modified ARM-PCR method, built the TCR beta libraries. With TRBV1-TRBV30 forward primers and a C-beta reverse primer, the first two PCR rounds were run for about 10 cycles each. MiXCR, run by TCRdb on the multiplex PCR reads, gives a single entry per CDR3 protein. The sample has approximately 330,000 distinct CDR3 sequences, approximately 64% seen once; the top ten hold approximately 5.9%. Study conclusions and caveats: Tumor-adjacent and tumor-blood pairs displayed less overlap than did pairs of tumor regions.

Germline CDR1 reads SGHNT; CDR2 reads YYREEE (reference sequence). V was cut by 4 bases and J by 4 bases, with 19 bases left in between. There are 16 residues in the CDR3. This chain joins TRBV5-4 and TRBJ2-3; D is possibly TRBD2 (6 bases). Sequencing input: peripheral blood. This TCR derives from a man aged 35-49 years with primary liver carcinoma and hepatitis B virus infection. CDR3 in amino acids: CASSHIGARGPDTQYF. CDR3 in DNA: TGTGCCAGCAGCCATATCGGGGCGCGGGGCCCAGATACGCAGTATTTT.